A single sample is the source of the 26 T cell receptor beta chains below, sequenced in a study of T cell responses to AZD1222 COVID-19 vaccine (dated by TCRdb to about 2021). Per the publication, the time point label means: about 28 days (+/-7) after the second vaccine dose. Libraries were built with the immunoSEQ multiplex PCR assay. The table was pulled from immuneACCESS by TCRdb, which kept in-frame rearrangements only. Such tables lose some clones; where checked, under half of the loss comes from unresolved V genes, and the rest has no known cause. The sample table records about 67,000 clones; around 82% of these occur just once. Of the sample, approximately 5.9% is held by the ten largest clones. The source was peripheral blood, collected 28 days after the second AZD1222 dose. These receptors all come from an adult who received the AZD1222 COVID-19 vaccine.

This clone was recorded a few times. This rearrangement joins TRBV7-9 to TRBJ2-7; D remains ambiguous. Per germline, CDR1 SEHNR and CDR2 FQNEAQ (reference sequence). There are 14 residues in the CDR3. V dropped 1 base and J dropped 3 bases, with 10 bases sitting between them. The CDR3 region has the DNA TGTGCCAGCAGCTTAGACGCAGGTGACTACGAGCAGTACTTC. It is translated as CASSLDAGDYEQYF.

The genes are TRBV6-6 and TRBJ1-2; tentative D call: TRBD1 (6 bases). This CDR3 has 13 amino acids. V shed 6 bases and J shed 3 bases, with 11 bases lying between them. Germline CDR1 MNHNY, CDR2 SVGAGI (reference sequence). The CDR3 coding sequence is TGTGCCAGCAGCTCGAGGGGGTACTATGGCTACACCTTC. Its translation: CASSSRGYYGYTF.

The chain employs TRBV6-5 and TRBJ2-1; no clear D gene. The CDR3 has 14 residues. Per the germline V gene, CDR1 is MNHEY and CDR2 is SVGAGI. The V end was cut by 6 bases, the J end by 0 bases, with 9 bases between. The CDR3 here is CASRPTRSYNEQFF. Here the CDR3 DNA reads TGTGCCAGCAGACCTACCCGCTCCTACAATGAGCAGTTCTTC.

The chain uses TRBV10-1 and TRBJ1-1; D is possibly TRBD1 (5 bases). Between the trimmed V and J ends, which lost 5 bases and 1 base, there was a span of 11 bases. Germline V lookup: CDR1 WNHNN, CDR2 SYGVQD (reference sequence). CDR3 length: 14 amino acids. CDR3 sequence: CASSPTAENTEAFF. The CDR3 DNA is TGCGCCAGCAGTCCGACAGCGGAGAACACTGAAGCTTTCTTT.

This rearrangement joins TRBV13 to TRBJ2-3; D not certain. Trimming shortened V by 5 bases and J by 0 bases, and 21 bases separated the two germline ends. CDR3 length: 18 residues. Germline CDR1 is PRHDT and CDR2 is FYEKMQ (reference sequence). The chain's CDR3 is CASSKGLSLSRSTDTQYF. The CDR3 bases are TGTGCCAGCAGCAAGGGCTTGTCCTTATCAAGAAGCACAGATACGCAGTATTTT.

This clone was found a few times. This sample also contains other DNA sequences that code for the same CDR3. The chain carries TRBV6-5 and TRBJ1-1; possible D gene TRBD1, 6 bases. With 0 bases removed from V and 1 base from J, the gap between germline ends came to 9 bases. The germline CDR1 and CDR2 sequences are MNHEY and SVGAGI. The CDR3 length is 15 residues. The CDR3 region has the DNA TGTGCCAGCAGTTACTCCGCCAGGGGGAACACTGAAGCTTTCTTT. This sequence encodes CASSYSARGNTEAFF.

The chain couples TRBV5-6 to TRBJ2-6; TRBD2 agrees at 9 bases. This CDR3 is built from 16 residues. V was pared by 6 bases and J by 0 bases, with 4 bases of the junction left unmatched. CDR1 is SGHDT, CDR2 YYEEEE, per germline. For the CDR3, the DNA is TGTGCCAGCACTAGCGGGGCGATCTCTGGGGCCAACGTCCTGACTTTC. This gives the protein CASTSGAISGANVLTF.

J is TRBJ1-5 and V is TRBV4-1, with D tentatively TRBD1 (5 bases). The germline gives CDR1 MGHRA, CDR2 YSYEKL. The CDR3 is 15 amino acids. V was pared by 5 bases and J by 6 bases, with 17 bases between. The CDR3 protein is CASSTEVTGLQPQHF. In nucleotides, the CDR3 is TGCGCCAGCAGCACAGAGGTCACAGGTCTTCAGCCCCAGCATTTT.

This chain links TRBV7-9 with TRBJ1-6, with D perhaps TRBD1 (6 bases). CDR3 length equals 16 residues. The ends were cut back, 3 bases at V and 7 bases at J, with 16 bases in the middle. The V gene's germline CDR1 is SEHNR and CDR2 FQNEAQ (reference sequence). Here the CDR3 DNA reads TGTGCCAGCAGCTTCATGGACAGCGGCGGGAATTCACCCCTCCACTTT. It is translated as CASSFMDSGGNSPLHF.

DNA of the CDR3: TGTGCCAGTAGTATAGATCTGAACTTACATCGCAATCAGCCCCAGCATTTT. This codes for CASSIDLNLHRNQPQHF. The rearrangement joins TRBV19 to TRBJ1-5; D is undetermined. Trimming left V 0 bases short and J 2 bases short, with 14 bases between. Germline loops: CDR1 LNHDA, CDR2 SQIVND (reference sequence). This CDR3 has 17 amino acids.

The V call is TRBV11-2, the J call TRBJ1-3, with D possibly matching TRBD1 (6 bases). With 6 bases removed from V and 0 bases from J, the gap between germline ends came to 18 bases. This CDR3 has 17 residues. Germline V lookup: CDR1 SGHAT, CDR2 FQNNGV. Here the CDR3 DNA reads TGTGCCAGCAGGAGGGGGTTCTCGGGAGTCTCTGGAAACACCATATATTTT. Translated, it gives CASRRGFSGVSGNTIYF.

This clone has just a few counts. CDR3 region: CASSQDWGRDYQPQHF. The CDR3 DNA is TGCGCCAGCAGCCAAGATTGGGGCAGGGACTATCAGCCCCAGCATTTT. The chain couples TRBV4-1 to TRBJ1-5; D perhaps matches TRBD1 (5 bases). The CDR3 totals 16 residues. The germline V gene has CDR1 MGHRA and CDR2 YSYEKL. Deletions cut 0 bases from V and 5 bases from J, with 14 bases between.

V is TRBV11-3 and J is TRBJ2-5; D unclear. Germline CDR1 reads SGHNT; CDR2 reads YENEEA. This CDR3 has 15 residues. V lost 1 base and J 1 base, leaving 10 bases between the germline ends. The CDR3, as DNA: TGTGCCAGCAGCTTAGGTGGCAGTATCCAAGAGACCCAGTACTTC. Translated: CASSLGGSIQETQYF.

This chain links TRBV18 with TRBJ1-5; 7 bases map to TRBD1. Trimming removed 2 bases from V and 6 bases from J; junction bases left unmatched: 7. This CDR3 has 15 amino acids. Germline-derived CDR1 and CDR2 are KGHSH and LQKENI. The DNA for the CDR3 is TGTGCCAGCTCACCAGAGACAGGGCGAGGTCAGCCCCAGCATTTT. Amino acid sequence: CASSPETGRGQPQHF.

This chain links TRBV9 with TRBJ2-7; the match to TRBD2 covers 8 bases. Per germline, CDR1 SGDLS and CDR2 YYNGEE. The CDR3 contains 15 residues. After removal of 0 bases from V and 2 bases from J, the junction contained 4 bases not matched to a gene. CDR3 loop: CASSVGAGDPYEQYF. The DNA of the CDR3 is TGTGCCAGCAGCGTAGGAGCGGGGGATCCCTACGAGCAGTACTTC.

V is TRBV19 and J is TRBJ1-5; D might be TRBD1 (5 bases). Looked up from germline, CDR1 is LNHDA and CDR2 is SQIVND (reference sequence). Trimming shortened V by 6 bases and J by 4 bases, and 10 bases separated the two germline ends. The CDR3 totals 13 residues. Written as DNA, the CDR3 is TGTGCCAGTAGGACAGTTAATAATCAGCCCCAGCATTTT. Translating gives CASRTVNNQPQHF.

This chain joins TRBV18 and TRBJ2-1; 9 nucleotides agree with TRBD2. Germline CDR1 reads KGHSH; CDR2 reads LQKENI. This CDR3 comprises 15 residues. The V segment lost 3 bases and the J segment 5 bases; nucleotides outside the gene matches: 5. The CDR3 sequence is CASSPSRGGDNEQFF. DNA of the CDR3: TGTGCCAGCTCACCCTCGCGGGGGGGTGACAATGAGCAGTTCTTC.

J is TRBJ1-4 and V is TRBV6-2 or TRBV6-3; D gene ambiguous. Trimming cost V 2 bases and J 7 bases, with 11 bases left between them. This CDR3 is 14 amino acids long. Germline values: CDR1 MNHEY, CDR2 SVGEGT. The CDR3 nucleotides are TGTGCCAGCAGTTACAAGACCGGTAGTGAAAAACTGTTTTTT. This translates into CASSYKTGSEKLFF.

The gene calls are TRBV7-6 and TRBJ2-5, with D perhaps given as TRBD1 or TRBD2 (7 bases each). The CDR3 runs to 16 residues. Trimming removed 0 bases at V and 5 bases at J, with 16 bases between. Germline V gene sequence: CDR1 SGHVS, CDR2 FNYEAQ. In nucleotides, the CDR3 is TGTGCCAGCAGCTTAGCGCCAGGGGGGGATGGGGAGACCCAGTACTTC. As protein: CASSLAPGGDGETQYF.

This chain uses TRBV6-5 with TRBJ2-1; 10 positions agree with TRBD2. The ends lost 6 bases at V and 5 bases at J; junction bases unmatched: 7. Per germline, CDR1 MNHEY and CDR2 SVGAGI. The CDR3 extends over 15 amino acids. The CDR3 protein is CASRSGGAGNNEQFF. The CDR3 nucleotides read TGTGCCAGCAGGAGCGGGGGGGCGGGAAACAATGAGCAGTTCTTC.

This chain uses TRBV5-1 with TRBJ1-5; 8 bases line up with TRBD1. Germline V gives CDR1 SGHRS, CDR2 YFSETQ. This CDR3 has 15 residues. V dropped 0 bases and J dropped 7; count of bases not matched to a gene: 6. The CDR3 DNA sequence: TGCGCCAGCAGCTTGGGGACAGGGCCTATCCAGCCCCAGCATTTT. As protein: CASSLGTGPIQPQHF. Full variable domain (remainder filled in from reference TRBV5-1 and TRBJ1-5): KAGVTQTPRYLIKTRGQQVTLSCSPISGHRSVSWYQQTPGQGLQFLFEYFSETQRNKGNFPGRFSGRQFSNSRSEMNVSTLELGDSALYLCASSLGTGPIQPQHFGDGTRLSIL.

This chain uses TRBV5-6 with TRBJ1-3; the match to TRBD1 covers 8 bases. V was clipped by 6 bases and J by 1 base; unmatched bases: 6. Germline assignment: CDR1 SGHDT and CDR2 YYEEEE. CDR3 length: 15 residues. This CDR3 is CASTQGAPSGNTIYF. CDR3 nucleotides: TGTGCCAGCACCCAGGGGGCTCCTTCTGGAAACACCATATATTTT.

This clone was seen a single time. V gene TRBV5-1 combines with J gene TRBJ1-5; TRBD1 agrees at 8 bases. V lost 4 bases, J lost 6 bases, and 18 bases stayed unmatched. Germline CDR1 is SGHRS and CDR2 is YFSETQ. The CDR3 length is 18 residues. CDR3 region: CASSHKPLTGEEGQPQHF. The CDR3 nucleotides are TGCGCCAGCAGCCACAAACCCTTGACAGGGGAAGAGGGTCAGCCCCAGCATTTT.

In its sample, this clone was seen once. V usage is TRBV12-3 or TRBV12-4 and J usage is TRBJ1-1; D is ambiguous. The length of the CDR3 is 13 residues. Between the trimmed V and J ends, which lost 2 bases and 5 bases, there was a span of 9 bases. Here the CDR3 reads CASSLRSVTEAFF. CDR3 sequence (DNA): TGTGCCAGCAGTTTACGCAGTGTGACTGAAGCTTTCTTT.

The chain couples TRBV19 to TRBJ1-5; 11 nucleotides match TRBD1. Trimming took 2 bases from V and 7 from J; bases not matched to a gene: 7. This CDR3 comprises 16 residues. Germline V gives CDR1 LNHDA, CDR2 SQIVND (reference sequence). CDR3 in amino acids: CASSIPGTGGLQPQHF. Here the CDR3 DNA reads TGTGCCAGTAGTATACCCGGGACAGGGGGTTTGCAGCCCCAGCATTTT.

This chain links TRBV5-1 with TRBJ1-4; D gene uncertain. V shed 0 bases and J shed 8 bases, with 14 bases lying between them. CDR1 and CDR2 (germline): SGHRS, YFSETQ. The CDR3 has 15 residues. This chain's CDR3 is CASSLVSTMREKLFF. CDR3 DNA: TGCGCCAGCAGCTTGGTATCAACTATGCGCGAAAAACTGTTTTTT.